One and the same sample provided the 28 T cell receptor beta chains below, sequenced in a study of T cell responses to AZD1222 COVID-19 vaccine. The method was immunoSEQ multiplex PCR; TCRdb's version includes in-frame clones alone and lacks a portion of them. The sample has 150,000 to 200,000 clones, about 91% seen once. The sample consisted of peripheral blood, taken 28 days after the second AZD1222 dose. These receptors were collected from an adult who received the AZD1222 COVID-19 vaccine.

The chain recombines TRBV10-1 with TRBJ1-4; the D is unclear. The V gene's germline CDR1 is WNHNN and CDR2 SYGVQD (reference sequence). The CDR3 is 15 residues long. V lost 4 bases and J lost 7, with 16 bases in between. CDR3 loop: CASSVFQAFSEKLFF. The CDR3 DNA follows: TGCGCCAGCAGTGTTTTTCAGGCCTTTAGTGAAAAACTGTTTTTT.

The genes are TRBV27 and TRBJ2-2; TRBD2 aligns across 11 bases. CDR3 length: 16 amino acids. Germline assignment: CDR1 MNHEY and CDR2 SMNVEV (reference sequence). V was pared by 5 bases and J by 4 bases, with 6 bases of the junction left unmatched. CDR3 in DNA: TGTGCCAGCAGTCACGGGACTAGCGGAATCACCGGGGAGCTGTTTTTT. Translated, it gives CASSHGTSGITGELFF.

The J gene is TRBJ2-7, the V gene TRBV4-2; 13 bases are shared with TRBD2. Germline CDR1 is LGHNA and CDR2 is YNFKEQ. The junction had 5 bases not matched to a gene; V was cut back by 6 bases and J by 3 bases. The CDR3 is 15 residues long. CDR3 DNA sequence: TGTGCCAGCAGGGGGACTAGCGGGACTTACTACGAGCAGTACTTC. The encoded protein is CASRGTSGTYYEQYF.

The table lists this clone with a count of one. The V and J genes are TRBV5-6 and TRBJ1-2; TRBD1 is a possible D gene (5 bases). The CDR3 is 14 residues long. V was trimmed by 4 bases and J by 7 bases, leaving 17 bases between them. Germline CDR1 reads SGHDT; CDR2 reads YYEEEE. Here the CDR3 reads CASSRRGPVGGYTF. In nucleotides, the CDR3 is TGTGCCAGCAGCCGGCGGGGCCCCGTCGGTGGCTACACCTTC.

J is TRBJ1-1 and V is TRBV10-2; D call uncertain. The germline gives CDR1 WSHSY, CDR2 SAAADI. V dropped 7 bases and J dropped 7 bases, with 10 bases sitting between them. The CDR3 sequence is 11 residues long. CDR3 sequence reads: CASIWANEAFF. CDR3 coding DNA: TGCGCCAGCATATGGGCGAATGAAGCTTTCTTT.

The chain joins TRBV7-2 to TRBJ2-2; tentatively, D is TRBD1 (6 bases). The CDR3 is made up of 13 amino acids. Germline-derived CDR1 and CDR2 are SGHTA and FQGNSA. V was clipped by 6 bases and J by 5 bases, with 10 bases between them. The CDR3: CASSPQGTGELFF. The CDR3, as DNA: TGTGCCAGCAGTCCACAGGGAACCGGGGAGCTGTTTTTT.

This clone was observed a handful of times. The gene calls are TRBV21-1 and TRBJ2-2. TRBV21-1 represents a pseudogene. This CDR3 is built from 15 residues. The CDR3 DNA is TGTGCCAGCAGCAATCCCGGTGGGTACGCCGGGGAGCTGTTTTTT. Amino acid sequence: CASSNPGGYAGELFF.

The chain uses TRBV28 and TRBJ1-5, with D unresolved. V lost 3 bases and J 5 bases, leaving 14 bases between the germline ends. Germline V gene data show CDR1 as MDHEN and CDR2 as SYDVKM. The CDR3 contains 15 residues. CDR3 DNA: TGTGCCAGCAGTTTCCCCGGGAGGGTCGATCAGCCCCAGCATTTT. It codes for CASSFPGRVDQPQHF.

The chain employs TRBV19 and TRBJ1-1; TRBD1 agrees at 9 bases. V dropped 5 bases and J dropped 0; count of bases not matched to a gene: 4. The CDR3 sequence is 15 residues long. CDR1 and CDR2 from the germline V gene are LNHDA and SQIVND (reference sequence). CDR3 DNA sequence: TGTGCCAGTAGTTCACAGGGGGCGTTGAACACTGAAGCTTTCTTT. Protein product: CASSSQGALNTEAFF.

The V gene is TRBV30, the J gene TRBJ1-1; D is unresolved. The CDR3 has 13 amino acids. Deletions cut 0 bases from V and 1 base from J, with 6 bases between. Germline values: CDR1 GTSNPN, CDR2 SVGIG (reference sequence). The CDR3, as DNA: TGTGCCTGGAGTGTAAACAGGAACACTGAAGCTTTCTTT. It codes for CAWSVNRNTEAFF.

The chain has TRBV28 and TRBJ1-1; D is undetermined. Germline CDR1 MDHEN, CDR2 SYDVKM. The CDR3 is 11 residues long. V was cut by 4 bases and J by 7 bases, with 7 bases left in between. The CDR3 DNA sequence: TGTGCCAGCAGTTCGGGCGGTGAAGCTTTCTTT. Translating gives CASSSGGEAFF.

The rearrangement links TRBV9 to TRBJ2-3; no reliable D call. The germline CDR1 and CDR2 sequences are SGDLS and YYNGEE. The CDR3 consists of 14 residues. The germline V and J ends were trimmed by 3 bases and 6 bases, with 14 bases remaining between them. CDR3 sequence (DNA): TGTGCCAGCAGCGCCTCACCAAGGGCGGATACGCAGTATTTT. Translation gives CASSASPRADTQYF.

The CDR3 nucleotides read TGTGCCTGGAGCGCTAAGGATGAGCAGTTCTTC. Translating it yields CAWSAKDEQFF. The V and J genes are TRBV30 and TRBJ2-1; D gene unclear. The CDR3 runs 11 residues. Germline CDR1 reads GTSNPN; CDR2 reads SVGIG (reference sequence). V dropped 3 bases and J dropped 8 bases, with 8 bases sitting between them. The full variable domain, with the rest looked up from reference TRBV30 and TRBJ2-1, is SQTIHQWPATLVQPVGSPLSLECTVEGTSNPNLYWYRQAAGRGLQLLFYSVGIGQISSEVPQNLSASRPQDRQFILSSKKLLLSDSGFYLCAWSAKDEQFFGPGTRLTVL.

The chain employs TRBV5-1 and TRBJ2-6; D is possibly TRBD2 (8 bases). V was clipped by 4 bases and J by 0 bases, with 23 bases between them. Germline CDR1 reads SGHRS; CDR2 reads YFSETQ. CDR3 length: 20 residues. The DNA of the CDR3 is TGCGCCAGCAGCCCTCTTCGACAGGGACTAGAGCTCTCTGGGGCCAACGTCCTGACTTTC. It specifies CASSPLRQGLELSGANVLTF.

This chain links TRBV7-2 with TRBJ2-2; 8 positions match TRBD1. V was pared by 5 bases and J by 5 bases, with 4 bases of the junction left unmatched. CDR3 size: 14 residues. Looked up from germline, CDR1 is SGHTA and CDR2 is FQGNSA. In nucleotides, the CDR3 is TGTGCCAGCAGCCCGTGGACAGGGACCGGGGAGCTGTTTTTT. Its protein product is CASSPWTGTGELFF.

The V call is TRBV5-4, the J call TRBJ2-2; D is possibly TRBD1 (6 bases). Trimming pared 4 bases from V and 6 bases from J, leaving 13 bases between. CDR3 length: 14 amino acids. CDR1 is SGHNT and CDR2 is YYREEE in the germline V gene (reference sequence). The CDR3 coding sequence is TGTGCCAGCAGCCTTCGACAGGCTCCCGGGGAGCTGTTTTTT. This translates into CASSLRQAPGELFF.

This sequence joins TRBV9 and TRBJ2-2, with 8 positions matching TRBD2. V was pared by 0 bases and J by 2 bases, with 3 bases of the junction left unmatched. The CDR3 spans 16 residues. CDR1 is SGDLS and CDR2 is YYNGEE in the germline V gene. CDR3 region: CASSVVAGGNTGELFF. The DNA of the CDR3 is TGTGCCAGCAGCGTAGTGGCGGGAGGAAACACCGGGGAGCTGTTTTTT. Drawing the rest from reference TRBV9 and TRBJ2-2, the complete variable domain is DSGVTQTPKHLITATGQRVTLRCSPRSGDLSVYWYQQSLDQGLQFLIQYYNGEERAKGNILERFSAQQFPDLHSELNLSSLELGDSALYFCASSVVAGGNTGELFFGEGSRLTVL.

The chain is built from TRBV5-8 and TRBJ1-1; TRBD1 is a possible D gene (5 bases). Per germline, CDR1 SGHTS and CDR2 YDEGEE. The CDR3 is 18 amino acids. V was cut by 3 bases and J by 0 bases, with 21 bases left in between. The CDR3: CASSSSPGRGGMNTEAFF. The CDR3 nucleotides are TGTGCCAGCAGCTCCTCCCCCGGGAGGGGAGGCATGAACACTGAAGCTTTCTTT.

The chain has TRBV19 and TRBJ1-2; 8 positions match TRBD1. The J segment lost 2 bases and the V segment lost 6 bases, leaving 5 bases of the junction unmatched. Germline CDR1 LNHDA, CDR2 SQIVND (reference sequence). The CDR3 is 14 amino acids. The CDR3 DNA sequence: TGTGCCAGTAGCGTACAGGGGGGAAACTATGGCTACACCTTC. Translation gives CASSVQGGNYGYTF.

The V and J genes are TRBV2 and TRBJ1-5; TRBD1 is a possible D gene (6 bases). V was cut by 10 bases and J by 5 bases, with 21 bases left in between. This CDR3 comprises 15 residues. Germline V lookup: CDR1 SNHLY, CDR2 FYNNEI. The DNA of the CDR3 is TGTGCCATCCGTCCATGGACGGGACAAGATCAGCCCCAGCATTTT. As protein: CAIRPWTGQDQPQHF.

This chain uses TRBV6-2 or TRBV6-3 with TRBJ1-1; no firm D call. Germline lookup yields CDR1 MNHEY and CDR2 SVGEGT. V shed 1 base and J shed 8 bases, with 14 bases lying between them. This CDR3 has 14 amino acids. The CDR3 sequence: CASSYWAEGPEAFF. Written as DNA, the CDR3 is TGTGCCAGCAGTTACTGGGCGGAAGGGCCCGAAGCTTTCTTT.

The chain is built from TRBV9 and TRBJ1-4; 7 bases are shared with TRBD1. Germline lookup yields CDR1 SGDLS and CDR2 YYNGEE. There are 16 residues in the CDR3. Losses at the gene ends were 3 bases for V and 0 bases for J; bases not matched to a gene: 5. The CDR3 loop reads CASSEGTATTNEKLFF. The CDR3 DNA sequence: TGTGCCAGCAGCGAGGGGACAGCCACAACTAATGAAAAACTGTTTTTT.

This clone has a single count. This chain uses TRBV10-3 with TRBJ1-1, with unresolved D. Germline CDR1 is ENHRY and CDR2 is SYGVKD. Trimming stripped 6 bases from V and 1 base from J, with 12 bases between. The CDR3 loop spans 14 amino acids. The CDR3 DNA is TGTGCCATCAGCGAGGGTAACAGGAACACTGAAGCTTTCTTT. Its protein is CAISEGNRNTEAFF.

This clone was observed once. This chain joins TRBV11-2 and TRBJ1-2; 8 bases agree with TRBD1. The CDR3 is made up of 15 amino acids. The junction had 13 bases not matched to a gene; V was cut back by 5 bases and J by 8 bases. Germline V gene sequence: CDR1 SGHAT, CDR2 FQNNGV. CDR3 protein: CASSLTPGGQAGYTF. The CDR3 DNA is TGTGCCAGCAGCCTTACCCCAGGGGGACAGGCCGGCTACACCTTC.

The chain's CDR3 is CASSQGGGRNGYTF. The CDR3 DNA follows: TGTGCCAGCAGCCAGGGAGGGGGACGCAATGGCTACACCTTC. This chain joins TRBV3-1 (or the pseudogene TRBV3-2) and TRBJ1-2; TRBD1 is a possible D gene (6 bases). V was clipped by 3 bases and J by 6 bases, with 14 bases between them. The CDR3 covers 14 residues. Germline CDR1 LGHDT, CDR2 YNNKEL (reference sequence).

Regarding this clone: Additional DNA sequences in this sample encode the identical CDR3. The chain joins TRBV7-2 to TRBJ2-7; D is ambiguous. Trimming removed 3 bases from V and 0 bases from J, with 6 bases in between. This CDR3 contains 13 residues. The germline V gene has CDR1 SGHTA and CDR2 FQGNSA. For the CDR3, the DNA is TGTGCCAGCAGCTTTGGCGGCTCCTACGAGCAGTACTTC. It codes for CASSFGGSYEQYF.

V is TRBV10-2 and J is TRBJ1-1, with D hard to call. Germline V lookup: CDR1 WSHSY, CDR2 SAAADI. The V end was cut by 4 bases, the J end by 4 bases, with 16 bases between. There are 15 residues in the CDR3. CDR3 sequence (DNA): TGCGCCAGCAGTGGCCTCCGCGGGATTAGCACTGAAGCTTTCTTT. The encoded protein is CASSGLRGISTEAFF.

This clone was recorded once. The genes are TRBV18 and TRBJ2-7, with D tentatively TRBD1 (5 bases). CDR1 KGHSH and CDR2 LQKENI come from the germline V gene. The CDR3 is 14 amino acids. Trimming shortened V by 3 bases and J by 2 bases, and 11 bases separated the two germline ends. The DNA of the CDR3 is TGTGCCAGCTCACCTAAGACAGTTACCTACGAGCAGTACTTC. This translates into CASSPKTVTYEQYF.